The T cell receptor (beta chain) described here comes from a study of cytomegalovirus exposure and HLA in healthy donors. Overall study findings and caveats: The study found most TCR sequences rare, yet found some public TCRs in many donors. Cytomegalovirus association was assigned to under 200 TCR beta chains.

As to this clone: Its target is unknown.

The donors formed part of the roughly 110-subject validation cohort, distinct from the roughly 670-subject first cohort. The CDR3 has 19 residues. Looked up from germline, CDR1 is LGHNT and CDR2 is FRNRAP. Deletions cut 5 bases from V and 4 bases from J, with 27 bases between. Method: immunoSEQ multiplex PCR; TCRdb's copy keeps in-frame clones and lacks some. In the table there are about 240,000 clones, roughly 86% of which are singletons. This sequence was found in a woman aged 30 to 39 in good health and CMV-seropositive. V usage is TRBV12-5 and J usage is TRBJ2-1, with D hard to call. Sequences were obtained from PBMCs. Written as DNA, the CDR3 is TGTGCTAGTGGTCCCCCCTTGGTAGACTTGAGAGGCCCTTACAATGAGCAGTTCTTC. Protein: CASGPPLVDLRGPYNEQFF.